This TCR beta chain came from a study of blood T cell repertoires in COVID-19. Authors' methods: Estimated nucleated cell counts came from reference gene primer amplification. Only in-frame clones appear in the TCRdb table, and some are missing; sequencing was by immunoSEQ multiplex PCR. V and J calls and clone size are copied from that table; D and trimming were computed from the DNA. The profile shows over 25,000 clones, around 90% of them singletons. Trimming left V 6 bases short and J 14 bases short, with 20 bases between. The CDR3 is 13 amino acids. CDR1 LGHNT and CDR2 FRNRAP come from the germline V gene.

Material for sequencing was peripheral blood. The receptor was isolated from a human donor in a cohort sampled during active COVID-19. The donor label of this sample is uncertain. The V call is TRBV12-5, the J call TRBJ2-1; weak D call: TRBD2 (6 bases). The CDR3 DNA sequence: TGTGCTAGTGGCCTCGATGCGGGCGGGAAAAAGTTCTTC. The encoded protein is CASGLDAGGKKFF.